The entry below gives a single TCR beta chain sequence along with its context. CDR3 length: 11 amino acids. Germline V gene lookup returns CDR1 DFQATT and CDR2 SNEGSKA (reference sequence). V lost 3 bases and J 8 bases, leaving 8 bases between the germline ends. The assay was immunoSEQ multiplex PCR, and TCRdb's table has in-frame clones only and misses some. Altogether some 43,000 clones are present, 88% being singletons, with the ten largest covering less than 4%. This entry comes from a study of OX40 agonist ivuxolimab in advanced cancers. Study overall: Averaging about 60 years in age, with a range of 23 to 79, the cohort was around 87% male. Three patients responded partially, comprising one with hepatocellular carcinoma and two with cutaneous melanoma.

This clonotype was sampled from an adult with an advanced solid tumor such as melanoma, head and neck, liver or kidney cancer. The sample here was CD4+ or CD8+ T cells sorted from blood, taken in a trial of the OX40 agonist ivuxolimab. The chain combines TRBV20-1 with TRBJ2-1; D is unclear. CDR3 coding DNA: TGCAGTGCTAGTTTGGTCTATGAGCAGTTCTTC. Protein: CSASLVYEQFF.